This TCR beta chain was identified in a study of T cell changes during pregnancy in multiple sclerosis. This clone was observed a single time. Measured with immunoSEQ multiplex PCR; TCRdb has only the in-frame clones, and not every one. Altogether tens of thousands of clones are present, approximately 90% being singletons, with the ten largest covering roughly 1.4%. V dropped 2 bases and J dropped 4 bases, with 10 bases sitting between them. This CDR3 is 14 amino acids long. Germline values: CDR1 SNHLY, CDR2 FYNNEI. The rearrangement links TRBV2 to TRBJ2-3; perhaps TRBD2 as D (7 bases). The material sequenced was peripheral blood, taken in the third trimester of pregnancy. The TCR sequence derives from a female donor in good health, enrolled as a control in a pregnancy study. Here the CDR3 DNA reads TGTGCCAGCAGTGAAAGGGGGGGTGCAGATACGCAGTATTTT. Its translation: CASSERGGADTQYF. Based on the CDR3 plus reference TRBV2 and TRBJ2-3, the full variable domain is EPEVTQTPSHQVTQMGQEVILRCVPISNHLYFYWYRQILGQKVEFLVSFYNNEISEKSEIFDDQFSVERPDGSNFTLKIRSTKLEDSAMYFCASSERGGADTQYFGPGTRLTVL.